The following is a TCR beta chain sequence with its context. The data were obtained in a study of control samples from healthy donors and cancer patients. Only in-frame clones appear in the TCRdb table, and some are missing; sequencing was by immunoSEQ multiplex PCR. The data contain 75,000 to 100,000 clones, 92% of them seen just once; the ten biggest clones take up about 3%. Germline V gene data show CDR1 as MNHEY and CDR2 as SVGEGT. The V gene end was trimmed by 3 bases and the J gene end by 6 bases; junction bases not matched to a gene: 5. This CDR3 has 15 amino acids. This sequence joins TRBV6-2 or TRBV6-3 and TRBJ1-1; TRBD1 matches at 12 bases. Material: blood. This TCR derives from a human donor in good health. The donor label of this sample is uncertain. The CDR3: CASSYRDRGPPEAFF. As DNA, the CDR3 is TGTGCCAGCAGTTATCGGGACAGGGGGCCGCCTGAAGCTTTCTTT.